The 5 T cell receptor beta chains presented below share a single source sample, sequenced in a study of radiotherapy plus CTLA-4 blockade in lung cancer. Sequencing was performed with immunoSEQ multiplex PCR; in TCRdb, only in-frame clones are kept and a portion is missing. The table records 40,000 to 50,000 clones, around four fifths of them present only once. The input for sequencing was peripheral blood, taken from a patient treated with radiotherapy plus ipilimumab. These receptors were taken from a human donor with non-small cell lung cancer who had stable disease on radiotherapy plus ipilimumab.

The rearrangement uses TRBV12-5 and TRBJ2-2; 11 nucleotides line up with TRBD1. V was clipped by 3 bases and J by 1 base; unmatched bases: 13. Germline loops: CDR1 LGHNT, CDR2 FRNRAP. CDR3 length: 20 residues. Here the CDR3 DNA reads TGTGCTAGTGGTTTTGAGGACAGGGGGCTAGCGGGACTGAACACCGGGGAGCTGTTTTTT. Its protein is CASGFEDRGLAGLNTGELFF.

V is TRBV5-1 and J is TRBJ1-2, with 9 bases aligning to TRBD1. From germline, CDR1 is SGHRS and CDR2 YFSETQ. The J segment lost 7 bases and the V segment lost 7 bases, leaving 11 bases of the junction unmatched. The CDR3 length is 14 residues. In nucleotides, the CDR3 is TGCGCCAGCGGCGGGGACAGGGATGTCGGTGGCTACACCTTC. It translates to CASGGDRDVGGYTF.

The chain links TRBV19 to TRBJ2-1; D not resolved. CDR1 and CDR2 from the germline V gene are LNHDA and SQIVND (reference sequence). The CDR3 spans 12 residues. V dropped 3 bases and J dropped 3 bases, with 3 bases sitting between them. CDR3: CASSIGYNEQFF. DNA for the CDR3: TGTGCCAGTAGTATCGGCTACAATGAGCAGTTCTTC.

The chain joins TRBV27 to TRBJ2-1, with 7 bases that match TRBD2. CDR3 length: 16 residues. V was clipped by 3 bases and J by 3 bases; unmatched bases: 8. CDR1 is MNHEY and CDR2 is SMNVEV in the germline V gene (reference sequence). The CDR3 loop reads CASSFSAGAVYNEQFF. CDR3 DNA: TGTGCCAGCAGTTTTTCGGCGGGAGCGGTCTACAATGAGCAGTTCTTC.

The chain carries TRBV5-1 and TRBJ2-1; 13 bases are a match to TRBD2. Germline V gene data show CDR1 as SGHRS and CDR2 as YFSETQ. This CDR3 is 14 amino acids long. With V trimmed by 5 bases and J by 5 bases, 1 base remained unmatched. CDR3 protein: CASRGTSGNNEQFF. The DNA for the CDR3 is TGCGCCAGCAGAGGGACTAGCGGGAACAATGAGCAGTTCTTC.